The clone carrying this T cell receptor (beta chain) was observed a handful of times. No antigen is known for it. The sample comes from a study of CD8 T cells in ankylosing spondylitis. The study's findings and limits: Certain motif variants had earlier appeared in reactive arthritis synovial fluid and blood. CD8+ cells made up the disease-linked clones, which were relatively rare in peripheral blood. Ankylosing spondylitis blood appeared to carry a characteristic TCR beta motif of roughly eight highly homologous variants. As reported, disease-linked clones showed significant enrichment in matched ankylosing spondylitis synovial fluid.

Making the TCR beta libraries involved quantitative 5'-RACE with molecular barcodes. TCRdb reprocessed the 5' RACE reads with MiXCR, giving one entry per CDR3 protein. The profile shows hundreds of thousands of distinct CDR3 sequences, 12% of them singletons. The CDR3 sequence is 15 residues long. V dropped 4 bases and J dropped 0 bases, with 13 bases sitting between them. The germline V gene encodes CDR1 DFQATT and CDR2 SNEGSKA (reference sequence). Material: blood, either unsorted or a sorted T cell fraction (not recorded which). The gene calls are TRBV20-1 and TRBJ2-1; D is unresolved. This receptor was obtained from a male donor with ankylosing spondylitis. The chain's CDR3 is CSATPWRSSYNEQFF. CDR3 coding DNA: TGCAGTGCTACCCCCTGGAGAAGCTCCTACAATGAGCAGTTCTTC.